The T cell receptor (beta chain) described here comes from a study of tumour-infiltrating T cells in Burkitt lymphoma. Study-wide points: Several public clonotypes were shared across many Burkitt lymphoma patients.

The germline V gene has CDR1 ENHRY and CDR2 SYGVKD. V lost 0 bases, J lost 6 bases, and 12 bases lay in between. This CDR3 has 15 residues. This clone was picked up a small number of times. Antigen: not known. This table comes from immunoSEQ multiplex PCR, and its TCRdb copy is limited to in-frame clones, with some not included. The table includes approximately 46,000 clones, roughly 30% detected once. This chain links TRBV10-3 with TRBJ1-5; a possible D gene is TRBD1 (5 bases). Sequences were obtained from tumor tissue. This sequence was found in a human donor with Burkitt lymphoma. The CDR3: CAISESPQRGQPQHF. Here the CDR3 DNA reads TGTGCCATCAGTGAGTCCCCCCAAAGGGGTCAGCCCCAGCATTTT.